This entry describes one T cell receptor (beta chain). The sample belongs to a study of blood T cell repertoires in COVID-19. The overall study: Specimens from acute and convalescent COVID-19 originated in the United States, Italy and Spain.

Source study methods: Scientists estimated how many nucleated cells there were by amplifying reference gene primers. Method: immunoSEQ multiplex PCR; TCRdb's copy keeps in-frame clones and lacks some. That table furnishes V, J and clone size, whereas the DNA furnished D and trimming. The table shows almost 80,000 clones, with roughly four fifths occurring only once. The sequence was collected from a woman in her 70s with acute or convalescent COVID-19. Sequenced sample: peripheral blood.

The CDR3 reads CASSLYRAGANVLTF. CDR3 coding DNA: TGTGCCAGCTCACTGTACAGGGCTGGGGCCAACGTCCTGACTTTC. This chain joins TRBV18 and TRBJ2-6; weak D call: TRBD1 (6 bases). Germline loops: CDR1 KGHSH, CDR2 LQKENI. This CDR3 region has 15 residues. Between the trimmed V and J ends, which lost 4 bases and 2 bases, there was a span of 9 bases.